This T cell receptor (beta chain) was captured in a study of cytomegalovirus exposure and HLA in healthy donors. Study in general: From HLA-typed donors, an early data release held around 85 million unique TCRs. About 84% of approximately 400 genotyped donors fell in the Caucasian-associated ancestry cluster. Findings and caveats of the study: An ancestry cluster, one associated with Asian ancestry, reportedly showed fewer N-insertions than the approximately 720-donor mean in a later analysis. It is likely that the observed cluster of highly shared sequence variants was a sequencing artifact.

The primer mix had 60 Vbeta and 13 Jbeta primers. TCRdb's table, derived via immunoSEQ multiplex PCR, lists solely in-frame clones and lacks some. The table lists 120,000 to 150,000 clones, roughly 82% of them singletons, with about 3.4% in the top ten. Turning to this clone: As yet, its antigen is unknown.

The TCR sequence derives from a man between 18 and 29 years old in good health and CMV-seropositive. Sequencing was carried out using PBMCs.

CDR3: CASSLGGQGAGEQYF. CDR3 DNA sequence: TGTGCCAGCAGTTTAGGGGGACAGGGGGCGGGAGAGCAGTACTTC. The rearrangement links TRBV28 to TRBJ2-7; 12 bases line up with TRBD1. This CDR3 spans 15 amino acids. Trimming at V came to 2 bases and at J to 7 bases, leaving 6 bases not matched to a gene. Germline CDR1 and CDR2: MDHEN and SYDVKM.